The sequence of this T cell receptor (beta chain) was determined in a study of regulatory T cells in long-lasting Graves disease. This clonotype was seen a few times. Building the TCR beta libraries relied on iRepertoire HTBI primers, and CDR3 regions underwent Arm-PCR. TCRdb ran MiXCR on the multiplex PCR reads and lists one entry per CDR3 protein. The table has 400,000 to 450,000 distinct CDR3 sequences, less than 20% seen once; the top ten hold about 10%. J was trimmed by 3 bases and V by 5 bases; bases with no gene match: 16. The CDR3 runs 18 residues. Germline V lookup: CDR1 DFQATT, CDR2 SNEGSKA (reference sequence). Time point defined: newly diagnosed GD, antithyroid drugs for less than 3 months. Following extraction of RNA from PBMCs, that RNA was used to make the TCR library. This sample also appeared in a second study, on T cells in Graves' hyperthyroidism and ophthalmopathy.

The V and J genes are TRBV20-1 and TRBJ2-1; 10 bases are shared with TRBD2. This receptor was obtained from a woman aged 25 to 45 with Graves disease. Source: peripheral blood mononuclear cells (PBMCs), taken at new diagnosis, from a patient treated with antithyroid drugs. In DNA form, the CDR3 reads TGCAGTGCTTTTCCACTAGCGGGGACCCAAGCGCGCTACAATGAGCAGTTCTTC. It yields the protein CSAFPLAGTQARYNEQFF.